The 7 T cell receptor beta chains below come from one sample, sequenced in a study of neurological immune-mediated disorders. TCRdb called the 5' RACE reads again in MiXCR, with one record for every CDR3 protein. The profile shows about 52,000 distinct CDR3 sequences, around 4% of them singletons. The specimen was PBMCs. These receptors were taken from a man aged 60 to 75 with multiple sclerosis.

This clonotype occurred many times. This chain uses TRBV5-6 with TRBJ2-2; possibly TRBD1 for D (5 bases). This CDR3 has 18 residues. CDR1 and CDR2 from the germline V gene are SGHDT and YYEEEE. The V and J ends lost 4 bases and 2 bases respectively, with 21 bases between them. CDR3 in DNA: TGTGCCAGCAGCCCCATTGGGGCAGACCTGCTAAACACCGGGGAGCTGTTTTTT. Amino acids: CASSPIGADLLNTGELFF.

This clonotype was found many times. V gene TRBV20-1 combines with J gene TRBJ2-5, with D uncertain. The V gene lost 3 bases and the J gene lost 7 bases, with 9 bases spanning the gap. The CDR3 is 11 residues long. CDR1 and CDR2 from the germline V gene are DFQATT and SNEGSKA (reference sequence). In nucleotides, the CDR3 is TGCAGTGCTAGTCCTCCGGGGACCCAGTACTTC. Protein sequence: CSASPPGTQYF.

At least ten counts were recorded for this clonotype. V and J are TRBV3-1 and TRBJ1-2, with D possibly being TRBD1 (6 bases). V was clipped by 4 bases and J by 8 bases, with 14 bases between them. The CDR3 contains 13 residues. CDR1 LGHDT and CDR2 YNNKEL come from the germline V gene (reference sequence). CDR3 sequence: CASSRYREGGYTF. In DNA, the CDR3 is TGTGCCAGCAGCCGATACAGGGAAGGGGGCTACACCTTC.

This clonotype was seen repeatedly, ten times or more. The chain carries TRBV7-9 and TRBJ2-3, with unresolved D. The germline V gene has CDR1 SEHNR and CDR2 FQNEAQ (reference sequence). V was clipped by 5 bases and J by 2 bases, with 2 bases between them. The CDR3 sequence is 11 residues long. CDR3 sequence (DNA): TGTGCCAGCAGCAACACAGATACGCAGTATTTT. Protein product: CASSNTDTQYF.

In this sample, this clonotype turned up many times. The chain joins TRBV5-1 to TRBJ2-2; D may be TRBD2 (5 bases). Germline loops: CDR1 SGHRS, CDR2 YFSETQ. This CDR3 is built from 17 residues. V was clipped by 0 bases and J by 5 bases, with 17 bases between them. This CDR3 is CASSLGPGGSATGELFF. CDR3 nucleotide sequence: TGCGCCAGCAGCTTGGGACCCGGCGGGTCGGCAACCGGGGAGCTGTTTTTT.

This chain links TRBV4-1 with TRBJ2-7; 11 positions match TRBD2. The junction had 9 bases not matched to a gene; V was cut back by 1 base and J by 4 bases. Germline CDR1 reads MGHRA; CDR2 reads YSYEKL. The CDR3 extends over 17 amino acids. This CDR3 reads CASSQVVLAGEFYEQYF. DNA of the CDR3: TGCGCCAGCAGCCAAGTTGTACTAGCGGGGGAGTTTTACGAGCAGTACTTC.

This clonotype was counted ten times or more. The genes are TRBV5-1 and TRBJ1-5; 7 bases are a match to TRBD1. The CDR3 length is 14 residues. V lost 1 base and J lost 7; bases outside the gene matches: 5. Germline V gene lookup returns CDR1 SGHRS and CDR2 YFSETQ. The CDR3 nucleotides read TGCGCCAGCAGCTTGACAGGGGAGTTACAGCCCCAGCATTTT. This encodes CASSLTGELQPQHF.